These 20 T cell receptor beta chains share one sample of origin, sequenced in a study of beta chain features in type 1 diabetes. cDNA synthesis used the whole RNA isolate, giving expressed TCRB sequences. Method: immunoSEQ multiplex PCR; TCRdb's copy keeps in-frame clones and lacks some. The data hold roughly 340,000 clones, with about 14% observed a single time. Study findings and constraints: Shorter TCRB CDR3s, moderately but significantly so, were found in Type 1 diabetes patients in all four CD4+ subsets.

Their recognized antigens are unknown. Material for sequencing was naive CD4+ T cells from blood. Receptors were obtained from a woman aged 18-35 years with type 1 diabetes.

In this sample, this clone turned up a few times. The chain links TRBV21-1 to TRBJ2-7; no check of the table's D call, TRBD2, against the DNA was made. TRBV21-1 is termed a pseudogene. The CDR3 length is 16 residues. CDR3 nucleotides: TGTGCCAGCAGCGGGGTAAAAAGGGCCAGGAGGGTGAGGCAGTACGTC. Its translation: CASSGVKRARRVRQYV.

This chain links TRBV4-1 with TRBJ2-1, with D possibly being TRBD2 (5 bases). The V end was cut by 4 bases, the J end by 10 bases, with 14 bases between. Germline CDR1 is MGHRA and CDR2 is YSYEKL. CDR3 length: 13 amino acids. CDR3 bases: TGCGCCAGCAGCCCTCGTGAGAGAGGGGAGCAGTTCTTC. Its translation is CASSPRERGEQFF.

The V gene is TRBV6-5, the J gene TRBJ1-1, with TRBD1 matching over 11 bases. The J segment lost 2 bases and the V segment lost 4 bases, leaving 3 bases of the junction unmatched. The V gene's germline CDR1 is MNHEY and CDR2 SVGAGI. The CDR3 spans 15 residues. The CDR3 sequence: CASSWTGGGNTEAFF. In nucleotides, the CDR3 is TGTGCCAGCAGTTGGACAGGGGGCGGCAACACTGAAGCTTTCTTT.

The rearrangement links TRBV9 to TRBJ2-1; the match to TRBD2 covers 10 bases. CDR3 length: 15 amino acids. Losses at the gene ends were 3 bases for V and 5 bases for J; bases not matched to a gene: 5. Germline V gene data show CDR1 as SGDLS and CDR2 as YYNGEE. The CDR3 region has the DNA TGTGCCAGCAGCGCCAGGACTAGCGGAAACAATGAGCAGTTCTTC. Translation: CASSARTSGNNEQFF.

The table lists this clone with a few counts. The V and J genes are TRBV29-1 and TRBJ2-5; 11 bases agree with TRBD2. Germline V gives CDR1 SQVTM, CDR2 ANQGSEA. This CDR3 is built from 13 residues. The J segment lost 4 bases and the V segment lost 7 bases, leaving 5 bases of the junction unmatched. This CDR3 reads CSAVAGGGETQYF. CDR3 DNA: TGCAGCGCTGTAGCGGGAGGGGGAGAGACCCAGTACTTC.

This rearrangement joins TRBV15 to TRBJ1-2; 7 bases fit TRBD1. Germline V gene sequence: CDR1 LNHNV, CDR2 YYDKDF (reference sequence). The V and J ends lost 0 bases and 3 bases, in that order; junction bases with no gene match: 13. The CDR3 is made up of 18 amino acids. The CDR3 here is CATSREEGAPRGYYGYTF. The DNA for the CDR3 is TGTGCCACCAGCAGAGAAGAGGGGGCTCCGAGGGGCTACTATGGCTACACCTTC.

In nucleotides, the CDR3 is TGTGCCAGTAGTGTCGGACAGGTGGGTTTTGCGGAGCAGTTCTTC. Protein sequence: CASSVGQVGFAEQFF. The rearrangement uses TRBV19 and TRBJ2-1; 7 bases are shared with TRBD1. Looked up from germline, CDR1 is LNHDA and CDR2 is SQIVND (reference sequence). V was pared by 5 bases and J by 10 bases, with 14 bases of the junction left unmatched. This CDR3 contains 15 residues.

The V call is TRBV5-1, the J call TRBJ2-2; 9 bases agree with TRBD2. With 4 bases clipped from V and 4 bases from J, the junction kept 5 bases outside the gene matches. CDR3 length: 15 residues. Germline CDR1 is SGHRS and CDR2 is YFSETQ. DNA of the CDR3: TGCGCCAGCAGCGGTCTAGCGGGAAGCACCGGGGAGCTGTTTTTT. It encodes CASSGLAGSTGELFF.

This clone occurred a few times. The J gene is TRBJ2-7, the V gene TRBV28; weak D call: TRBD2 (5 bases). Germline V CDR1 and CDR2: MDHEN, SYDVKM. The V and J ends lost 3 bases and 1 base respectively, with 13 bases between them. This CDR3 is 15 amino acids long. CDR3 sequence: CASSFEGKASYEQYF. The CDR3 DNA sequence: TGTGCCAGCAGTTTCGAGGGAAAAGCGTCCTACGAGCAGTACTTC.

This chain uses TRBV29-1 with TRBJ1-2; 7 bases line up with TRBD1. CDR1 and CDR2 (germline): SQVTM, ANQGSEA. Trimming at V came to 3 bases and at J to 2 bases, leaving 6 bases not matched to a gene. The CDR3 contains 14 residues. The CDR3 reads CSVDRQGANYGYTF. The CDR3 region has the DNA TGCAGCGTTGACCGACAGGGAGCGAACTATGGCTACACCTTC. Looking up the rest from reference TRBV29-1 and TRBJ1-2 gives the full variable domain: SAVISQKPSRDICQRGTSLTIQCQVDSQVTMMFWYRQQPGQSLTLIATANQGSEATYESGFVIDKFPISRPNLTFSTLTVSNMSPEDSSIYLCSVDRQGANYGYTFGSGTRLTVV.

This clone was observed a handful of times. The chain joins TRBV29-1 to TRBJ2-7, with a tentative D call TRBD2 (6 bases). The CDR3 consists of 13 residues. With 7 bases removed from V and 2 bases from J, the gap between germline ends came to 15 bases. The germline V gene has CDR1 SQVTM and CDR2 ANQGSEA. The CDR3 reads CSASGTGTYEQYF. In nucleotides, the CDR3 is TGCAGCGCCTCCGGGACTGGTACCTACGAGCAGTACTTC.

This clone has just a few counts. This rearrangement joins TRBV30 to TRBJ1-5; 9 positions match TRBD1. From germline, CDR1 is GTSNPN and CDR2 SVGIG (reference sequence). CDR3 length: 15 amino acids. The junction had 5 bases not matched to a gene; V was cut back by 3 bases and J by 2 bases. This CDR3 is CAWSGQGIGNQPQHF. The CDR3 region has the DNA TGTGCCTGGAGCGGACAGGGGATCGGCAATCAGCCCCAGCATTTT.

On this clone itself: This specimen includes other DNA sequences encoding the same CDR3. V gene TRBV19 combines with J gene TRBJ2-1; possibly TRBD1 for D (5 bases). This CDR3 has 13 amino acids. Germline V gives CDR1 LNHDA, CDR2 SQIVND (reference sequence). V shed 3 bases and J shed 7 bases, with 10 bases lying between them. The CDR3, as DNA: TGTGCCAGTAGTATGGGGCTTCTAAATGAGCAGTTCTTC. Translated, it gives CASSMGLLNEQFF.

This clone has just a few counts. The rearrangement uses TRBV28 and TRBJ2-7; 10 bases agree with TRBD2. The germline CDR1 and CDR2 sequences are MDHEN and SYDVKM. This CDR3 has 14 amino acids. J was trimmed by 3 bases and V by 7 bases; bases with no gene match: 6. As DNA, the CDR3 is TGTGCCAGCACTGTGTCTAGCGGGAGCTACGAGCAGTACTTC. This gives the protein CASTVSSGSYEQYF.

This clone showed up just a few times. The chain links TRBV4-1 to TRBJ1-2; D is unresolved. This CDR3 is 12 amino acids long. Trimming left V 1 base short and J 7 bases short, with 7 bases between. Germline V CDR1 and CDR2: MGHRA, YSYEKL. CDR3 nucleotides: TGCGCCAGCAGCCAAGTTTCAGGTGGCTACACCTTC. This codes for CASSQVSGGYTF.

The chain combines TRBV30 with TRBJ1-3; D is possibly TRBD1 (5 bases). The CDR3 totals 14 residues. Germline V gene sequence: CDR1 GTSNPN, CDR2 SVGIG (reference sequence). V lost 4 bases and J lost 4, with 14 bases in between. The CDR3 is CAWTRAGIGNTIYF. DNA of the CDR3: TGTGCCTGGACCCGAGCAGGGATCGGAAACACCATATATTTT.

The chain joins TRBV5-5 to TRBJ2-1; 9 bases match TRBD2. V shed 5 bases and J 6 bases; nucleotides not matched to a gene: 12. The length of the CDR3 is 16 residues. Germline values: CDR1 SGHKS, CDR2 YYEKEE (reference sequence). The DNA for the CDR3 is TGTGCCAGCAGTTCCCTGGGCGGGAGGGCTAGCAATGAGCAGTTCTTC. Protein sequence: CASSSLGGRASNEQFF. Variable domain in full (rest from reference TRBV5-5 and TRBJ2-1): DAGVTQSPTHLIKTRGQQVTLRCSPISGHKSVSWYQQVLGQGPQFIFQYYEKEERGRGNFPDRFSARQFPNYSSELNVNALLLGDSALYLCASSSLGGRASNEQFFGPGTRLTVL.

The CDR3 coding sequence is TGTGCCAGCAGCTTGGCGGGACAGGGCGAGACCCAGTACTTC. Translated: CASSLAGQGETQYF. This chain joins TRBV5-6 and TRBJ2-5, with 9 positions matching TRBD1. The V gene end was trimmed by 0 bases and the J gene end by 5 bases; junction bases not matched to a gene: 2. The length of the CDR3 is 14 residues. The germline V gene encodes CDR1 SGHDT and CDR2 YYEEEE.

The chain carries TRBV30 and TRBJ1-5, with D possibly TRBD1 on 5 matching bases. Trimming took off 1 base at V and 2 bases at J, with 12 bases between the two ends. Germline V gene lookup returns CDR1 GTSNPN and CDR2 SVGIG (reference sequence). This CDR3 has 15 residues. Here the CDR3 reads CAWSGFGRGNQPQHF. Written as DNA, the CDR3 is TGTGCCTGGAGTGGGTTCGGCAGGGGCAATCAGCCCCAGCATTTT.

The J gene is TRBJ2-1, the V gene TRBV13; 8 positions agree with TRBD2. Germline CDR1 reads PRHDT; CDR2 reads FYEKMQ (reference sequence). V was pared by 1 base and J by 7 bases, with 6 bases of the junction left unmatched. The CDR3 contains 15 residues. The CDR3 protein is CASSLVAGSLNEQFF. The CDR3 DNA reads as TGTGCCAGCAGCTTAGTAGCGGGAAGTTTAAATGAGCAGTTCTTC.